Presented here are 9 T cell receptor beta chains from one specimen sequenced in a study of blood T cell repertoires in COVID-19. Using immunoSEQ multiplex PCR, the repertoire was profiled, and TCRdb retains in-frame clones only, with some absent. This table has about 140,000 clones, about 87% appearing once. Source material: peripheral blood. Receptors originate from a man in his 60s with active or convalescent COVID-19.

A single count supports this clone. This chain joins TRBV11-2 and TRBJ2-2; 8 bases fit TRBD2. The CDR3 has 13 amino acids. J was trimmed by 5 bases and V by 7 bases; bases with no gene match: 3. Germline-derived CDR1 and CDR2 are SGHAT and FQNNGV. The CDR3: CASKGGGTGELFF. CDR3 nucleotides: TGTGCCAGCAAGGGCGGGGGGACCGGGGAGCTGTTTTTT.

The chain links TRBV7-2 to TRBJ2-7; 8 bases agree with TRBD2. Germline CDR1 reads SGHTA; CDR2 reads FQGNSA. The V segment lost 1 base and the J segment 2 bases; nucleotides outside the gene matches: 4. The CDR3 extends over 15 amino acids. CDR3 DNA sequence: TGTGCCAGCAGCTTAGAGCTAGCGGGTACCTACGAGCAGTACTTC. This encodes CASSLELAGTYEQYF.

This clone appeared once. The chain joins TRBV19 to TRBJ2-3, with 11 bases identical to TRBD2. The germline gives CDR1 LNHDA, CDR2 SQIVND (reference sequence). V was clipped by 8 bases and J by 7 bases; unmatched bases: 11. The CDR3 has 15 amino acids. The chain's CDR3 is CASGGLAGGRHTQYF. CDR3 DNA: TGTGCCAGTGGGGGCCTAGCGGGGGGCCGGCATACGCAGTATTTT.

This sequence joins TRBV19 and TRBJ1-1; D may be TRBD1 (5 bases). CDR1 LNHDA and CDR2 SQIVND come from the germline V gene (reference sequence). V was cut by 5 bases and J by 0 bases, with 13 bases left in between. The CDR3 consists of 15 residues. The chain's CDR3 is CASSPRLGVNTEAFF. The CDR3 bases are TGTGCCAGTAGTCCGCGACTAGGGGTGAACACTGAAGCTTTCTTT.

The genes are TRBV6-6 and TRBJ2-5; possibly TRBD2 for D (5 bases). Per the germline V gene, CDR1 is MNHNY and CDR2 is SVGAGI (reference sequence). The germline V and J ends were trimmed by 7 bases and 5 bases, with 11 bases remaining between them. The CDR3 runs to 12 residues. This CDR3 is CASNFGGETQYF. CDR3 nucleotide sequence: TGTGCCAGCAACTTCGGCGGGGAGACCCAGTACTTC.

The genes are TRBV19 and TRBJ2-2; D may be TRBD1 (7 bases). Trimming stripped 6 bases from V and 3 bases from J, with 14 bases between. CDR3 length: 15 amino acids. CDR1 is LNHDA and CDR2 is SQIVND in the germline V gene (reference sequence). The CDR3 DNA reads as TGTGCCAGTAGGCTAGGGGGGACAGACACCGGGGAGCTGTTTTTT. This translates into CASRLGGTDTGELFF.

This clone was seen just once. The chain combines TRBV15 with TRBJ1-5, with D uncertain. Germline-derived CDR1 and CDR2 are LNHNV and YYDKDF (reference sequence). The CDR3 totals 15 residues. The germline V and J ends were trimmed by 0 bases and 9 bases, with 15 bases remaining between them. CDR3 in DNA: TGTGCCACCAGCAGAGATCCGCAGGCCGCAAGGCCCCAGCATTTT. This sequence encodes CATSRDPQAARPQHF.

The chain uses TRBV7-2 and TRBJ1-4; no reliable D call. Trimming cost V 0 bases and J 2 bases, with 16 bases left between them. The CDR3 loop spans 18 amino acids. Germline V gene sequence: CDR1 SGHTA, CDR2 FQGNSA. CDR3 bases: TGTGCCAGCAGCTTAGCGCAGGCAGGTCTATTGACTAATGAAAAACTGTTTTTT. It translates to CASSLAQAGLLTNEKLFF.

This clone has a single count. The CDR3 protein is CASRIGATNTGELFF. In DNA, the CDR3 is TGTGCCAGCAGGATTGGGGCCACGAACACCGGGGAGCTGTTTTTT. V and J are TRBV2 and TRBJ2-2, with D perhaps TRBD1 (5 bases). CDR3 length: 15 residues. CDR1 and CDR2 (germline): SNHLY, FYNNEI. Between the trimmed V and J ends, which lost 6 bases and 0 bases, there was a span of 11 bases.